These 8 T cell receptor beta chains were sequenced from one sample in a study of graft-versus-host responses after intestinal transplantation. The assay was immunoSEQ multiplex PCR, and TCRdb's table has in-frame clones only and misses some. The table shows roughly 38,000 clones, with 85% to 95% occurring only once. For these receptors, no antigen is known. The source material was unstimulated CD8+ T cells sorted from spleen or lymph node cells, sampled before transplant. These receptors originate from a human donor who was the organ donor for an intestinal transplant.

About this clone itself: At one boundary the junction diverges from the germline segment, which might be a read error. The chain links TRBV7-7 to TRBJ2-7; no definite D call. Germline V gives CDR1 SSHAT, CDR2 FNYEAQ (reference sequence). This CDR3 spans 13 amino acids. CDR3 sequence reads: CASSLGPLYEQYF. CDR3 DNA sequence: TGTGCTAGCAGCTTAGGCCCCCTTTACGAGCAGTACTTC. The full variable domain, rest sourced from reference TRBV7-7 and TRBJ2-7, is GAGVSQSPRYKVTKRGQDVTLRCDPISSHATLYWYQQALGQGPEFLTYFNYEAQPDKSGLPSDRFSAERPEGSISTLTIQRTEQRDSAMYRCASSLGPLYEQYFGPGTRLTVT.

In this sample, this clone turned up once. The J gene is TRBJ2-7, the V gene TRBV6-6, with 10 bases matching TRBD2. J was trimmed by 2 bases and V by 2 bases; bases with no gene match: 3. CDR3 length equals 15 residues. Germline-derived CDR1 and CDR2 are MNHNY and SVGAGI (reference sequence). CDR3 in DNA: TGTGCCAGCAGTTACGGTCTAGCGGGGGCCTACGAGCAGTACTTC. Its translation: CASSYGLAGAYEQYF.

The genes are TRBV4-3 and TRBJ2-2, with D perhaps matching TRBD2 (6 bases). The V end lost 0 bases, the J end lost 6 bases, and 14 bases lay between the germline ends. Germline V gives CDR1 LGHNA, CDR2 YSLEER. CDR3 length: 16 residues. The CDR3 sequence: CASSQDGGGMPGELFF. CDR3 nucleotides: TGCGCCAGCAGCCAAGACGGCGGCGGGATGCCCGGGGAGCTGTTTTTT.

The CDR3 sequence: CASSEGLAGAYEQYF. In nucleotides, the CDR3 is TGTGCCAGCAGTGAAGGACTAGCGGGAGCCTACGAGCAGTACTTC. The rearrangement uses TRBV6-1 and TRBJ2-7, with TRBD2 identical over 12 bases. The CDR3 loop spans 15 amino acids. V gave up 1 base and J gave up 2 bases; unmatched junction bases: 0. Germline V gene sequence: CDR1 MNHNS, CDR2 SASEGT.

The V and J genes are TRBV2 and TRBJ1-6; a weak D match, TRBD1 (6 bases). Germline V gene lookup returns CDR1 SNHLY and CDR2 FYNNEI. Trimming stripped 4 bases from V and 9 bases from J, with 13 bases between. The CDR3 runs 14 residues. CDR3 region: CASSGGGKSSPLHF. The CDR3 DNA sequence: TGTGCCAGCAGTGGAGGGGGGAAGAGTTCACCCCTCCACTTT.

The gene calls are TRBV6-1 and TRBJ2-7, with D unresolved. The CDR3 is made up of 13 amino acids. The germline V gene has CDR1 MNHNS and CDR2 SASEGT. Trimming took off 3 bases at V and 2 bases at J, with 8 bases between the two ends. The CDR3 DNA reads as TGTGCCAGCAGTGATCGGGTTGCCTACGAGCAGTACTTC. Translating gives CASSDRVAYEQYF.

The V gene is TRBV6-5, the J gene TRBJ2-4; a possible D gene is TRBD2 (5 bases). From germline, CDR1 is MNHEY and CDR2 SVGAGI. Trimming cost V 2 bases and J 0 bases, with 5 bases left between them. The CDR3 extends over 14 amino acids. CDR3 residues: CASSYAGAKNIQYF. The DNA for the CDR3 is TGTGCCAGCAGTTACGCGGGAGCCAAAAACATTCAGTACTTC.

The chain has TRBV4-1 and TRBJ1-1, with D possibly TRBD1 on 6 matching bases. Germline loops: CDR1 MGHRA, CDR2 YSYEKL. This CDR3 spans 13 amino acids. Deletions cut 4 bases from V and 8 bases from J, with 14 bases between. CDR3: CASSLRGGTEAFF. CDR3 coding DNA: TGCGCCAGCAGCCTAAGAGGGGGGACAGAAGCTTTCTTT.